This paragraph covers one TCR beta chain sequence. The authors ran the immunoSEQ assay, v3.0, at survey level. The target of sequencing was about 40,000-50,000 T-cell genomes per sample. This table comes from immunoSEQ multiplex PCR, and its TCRdb copy is limited to in-frame clones, with some not included. The table lists 26,000 or so clones, around four fifths of them singletons. The entry originates in a study of long-term antiretroviral therapy in people with HIV. There was at least one pre-ART PBMC sample for each donor, plus at least two post-ART PBMC samples. Participants with HIV, all of them, were treated in the United States. The TCR sequence derives from a man aged 18 to 29 with HIV. The material sequenced was unsorted PBMCs, taken 3 years after starting antiretroviral therapy.

DNA for the CDR3: TGTGCCAGCAGCTCGAAGTTACAGGGGGCGTTCGGGGAGCTGTTTTTT. Its translation is CASSSKLQGAFGELFF. This sequence joins TRBV5-4 and TRBJ2-2; 9 positions match TRBD1. Trimming removed 3 bases from V and 7 bases from J; junction bases left unmatched: 10. The CDR3 totals 16 residues. CDR1 is SGHNT, CDR2 YYREEE, per germline (reference sequence).